This T cell receptor (beta chain) was obtained from a study of blood T cell repertoires in COVID-19. Overall study context: From the United States, Italy and Spain came samples of acute and convalescent COVID-19.

Original handling: Reference gene primer amplification gave nucleated cell count estimates. Produced via immunoSEQ multiplex PCR; TCRdb's table is partial and in-frame only. The V and J calls and clone size were taken over from that table, and D and trimming were inferred from the DNA. The sample holds 45,000 to 55,000 clones; around 86% are singletons and the top ten take 7.8%. In germline, CDR1 is SGHRS, CDR2 YFSETQ. The CDR3 runs 16 residues. V gave up 2 bases and J gave up 6 bases; unmatched junction bases: 12. What was sequenced was peripheral blood. This TCR derives from a man in his fifties with active COVID-19. The chain recombines TRBV5-1 with TRBJ2-7, with TRBD1 identical over 9 bases. The CDR3 sequence is CASSFYPGQGAGEQYF. In DNA, the CDR3 is TGCGCCAGCAGCTTTTACCCGGGACAGGGAGCGGGCGAGCAGTACTTC.